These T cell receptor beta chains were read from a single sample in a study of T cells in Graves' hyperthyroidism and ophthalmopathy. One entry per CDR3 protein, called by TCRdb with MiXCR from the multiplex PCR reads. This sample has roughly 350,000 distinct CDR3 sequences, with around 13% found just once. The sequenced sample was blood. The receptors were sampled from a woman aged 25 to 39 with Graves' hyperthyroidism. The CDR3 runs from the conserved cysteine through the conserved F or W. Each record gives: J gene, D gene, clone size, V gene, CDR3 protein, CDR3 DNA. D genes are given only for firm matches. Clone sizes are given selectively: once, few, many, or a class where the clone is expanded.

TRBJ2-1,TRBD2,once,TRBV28,CASSLATSGVYNEQFF,TGTGCCAGCAGTTTAGCTACTAGCGGCGTCTACAATGAGCAGTTCTTC
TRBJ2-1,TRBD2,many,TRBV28,CASSSYPSGMSNEQFF,TGTGCCAGCAGCTCCTACCCTAGCGGGATGAGCAATGAGCAGTTCTTC
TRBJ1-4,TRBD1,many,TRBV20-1,CSARDGGGYGKLFF,TGCAGTGCTAGAGATGGAGGGGGCTATGGAAAACTGTTTTTT
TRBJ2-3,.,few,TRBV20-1,CSGIRGSGTDTQYF,TGCAGTGGAATACGGGGGTCGGGCACAGATACGCAGTATTTT
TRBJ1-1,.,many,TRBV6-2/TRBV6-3,CASSYTENTEAFF,TGTGCCAGCAGTTATACGGAGAACACTGAAGCTTTCTTT
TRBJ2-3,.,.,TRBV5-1,CASSSGGRVGTDTQYF,TGCGCCAGCAGTTCTGGGGGAAGAGTTGGCACAGATACGCAGTATTTT
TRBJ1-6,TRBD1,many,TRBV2,CASSDGRGPNSPLHF,TGTGCCAGCAGTGACGGCAGGGGGCCCAATTCACCCCTCCACTTT
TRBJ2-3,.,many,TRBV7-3,CATGRDRADTQYF,TGTGCCACGGGGAGAGATCGGGCAGATACGCAGTATTTT
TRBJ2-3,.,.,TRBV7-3,CASSLMQGSDTQYF,TGTGCCAGCAGCTTAATGCAGGGCTCAGATACGCAGTATTTT
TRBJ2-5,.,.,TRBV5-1,CASSRGPQETQYF,TGCGCCAGCAGCAGGGGCCCCCAAGAGACCCAGTACTTC
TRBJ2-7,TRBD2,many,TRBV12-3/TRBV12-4,CASSFLRKREGHEQYF,TGTGCCAGCAGCTTTCTCCGTAAGCGGGAGGGTCACGAGCAGTACTTC
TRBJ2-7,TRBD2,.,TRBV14,CASSVRTSRAYEQYF,TGTGCCAGCAGCGTACGGACTAGCAGGGCTTACGAGCAGTACTTC
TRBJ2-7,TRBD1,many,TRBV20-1,CSAAGTDEQYF,TGCAGTGCTGCCGGGACAGACGAGCAGTACTTC
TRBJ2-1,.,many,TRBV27,CASSFTPGEQFF,TGTGCCAGCAGTTTTACCCCCGGTGAGCAGTTCTTC
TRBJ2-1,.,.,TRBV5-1,CASSFSPSSYNEQFF,TGCGCCAGCAGCTTTTCTCCTAGCTCCTACAATGAGCAGTTCTTC
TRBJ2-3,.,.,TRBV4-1,CASSPGHGTDTQYF,TGCGCCAGCAGCCCCGGACACGGCACAGATACGCAGTATTTT
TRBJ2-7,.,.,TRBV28,CASSLVYSYEQYF,TGTGCCAGCAGTTTGGTTTACTCCTACGAGCAGTACTTC
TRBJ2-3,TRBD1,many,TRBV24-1,CATSDPGGTGSVVDTQYF,TGTGCCACCAGTGACCCCGGCGGGACAGGGAGTGTTGTAGATACGCAGTATTTT
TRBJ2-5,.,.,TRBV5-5,CASIKTIGETQYF,TGTGCCAGCATCAAGACTATTGGTGAGACCCAGTACTTC
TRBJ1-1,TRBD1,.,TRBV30,CAWNEIGGNTEAFF,TGTGCCTGGAATGAGATAGGGGGCAACACTGAAGCTTTCTTT
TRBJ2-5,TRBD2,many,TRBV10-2,CASSGGLSRETQYF,TGCGCCAGCAGTGGGGGACTAAGCCGAGAGACCCAGTACTTC
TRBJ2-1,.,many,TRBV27,CASSLVHTGYFSNEQFF,TGTGCCAGCAGTTTGGTCCACACAGGGTACTTCTCCAATGAGCAGTTCTTC
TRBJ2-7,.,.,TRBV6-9,CASSYGGGAYEQYF,TGTGCCAGCAGTTACGGCGGTGGGGCCTACGAGCAGTACTTC